A single sample is the source of the 6 T cell receptor beta chains below, sequenced in a study of Ad26.COV2.S vaccination and SARS-CoV-2 variants. This sample's treatment: 15 to 20 received Ad26.COV2.S at low or high dose, single or two shots; about 5 received placebo; per-sample allocation not given. Samples came from day 63 after the first vaccine or placebo injection. Profiling relied on immunoSEQ multiplex PCR, and the TCRdb table lists in-frame clones only, not all of them. The sample holds approximately 400,000 clones, roughly 81% seen once. This specimen consisted of peripheral blood, obtained in a trial of Ad26.COV2.S vaccine versus placebo. Source of these receptors: a person aged 18 to 59 who received the Ad26.COV2.S COVID-19 vaccine or a placebo.

This clone was detected ten times or more. V is TRBV30 and J is TRBJ2-7, with D tentatively TRBD1 (6 bases). This CDR3 region has 15 residues. The germline gives CDR1 GTSNPN, CDR2 SVGIG (reference sequence). The germline V and J ends were trimmed by 4 bases and 2 bases, with 18 bases remaining between them. CDR3 sequence: CAWNSGTRHTYEQYF. The CDR3 DNA follows: TGTGCCTGGAATTCCGGGACAAGGCATACCTACGAGCAGTACTTC.

The rearrangement links TRBV28 to TRBJ2-1; 7 bases map to TRBD2. The CDR3 runs 17 residues. Germline-derived CDR1 and CDR2 are MDHEN and SYDVKM. The V gene end was trimmed by 2 bases and the J gene end by 4 bases; junction bases not matched to a gene: 11. CDR3 sequence: CASSLLLASGEYNEQFF. The CDR3, as DNA: TGTGCCAGCAGTTTACTGTTGGCTAGCGGAGAATACAATGAGCAGTTCTTC.

This chain joins TRBV28 and TRBJ2-3; 9 bases line up with TRBD1. The ends lost 5 bases at V and 5 bases at J; junction bases unmatched: 17. The CDR3 loop spans 18 amino acids. Germline V lookup: CDR1 MDHEN, CDR2 SYDVKM. CDR3 nucleotides: TGTGCCAGCAGTGCCAACGTCCCGGGACAGGGTACCCTAGATACGCAGTATTTT. It translates to CASSANVPGQGTLDTQYF. The variable domain in full, completed from reference TRBV28 and TRBJ2-3, reads DVKVTQSSRYLVKRTGEKVFLECVQDMDHENMFWYRQDPGLGLRLIYFSYDVKMKEKGDIPEGYSVSREKKERFSLILESASTNQTSMYLCASSANVPGQGTLDTQYFGPGTRLTVL.

The CDR3 here is CASTEDRSYGYTF. As DNA, the CDR3 is TGTGCCAGTACCGAGGACAGGTCCTATGGCTACACCTTC. The chain has TRBV19 and TRBJ1-2, with 7 nucleotides matching TRBD1. The junction had 6 bases not matched to a gene; V was cut back by 7 bases and J by 4 bases. Germline CDR1 and CDR2: LNHDA and SQIVND (reference sequence). CDR3 length: 13 amino acids.

The rearrangement joins TRBV11-2 to TRBJ2-7; possible D gene TRBD2, 5 bases. The CDR3 runs to 13 residues. The V gene lost 5 bases and the J gene lost 2 bases, with 10 bases spanning the gap. The germline V gene has CDR1 SGHAT and CDR2 FQNNGV. This CDR3 is CASSTGKTYEQYF. The DNA for the CDR3 is TGTGCCAGCAGCACGGGGAAGACCTACGAGCAGTACTTC. The whole variable domain, filled in from reference TRBV11-2 and TRBJ2-7, reads EAGVAQSPRYKIIEKRQSVAFWCNPISGHATLYWYQQILGQGPKLLIQFQNNGVVDDSQLPKDRFSAERLKGVDSTLKIQPAKLEDSAVYLCASSTGKTYEQYFGPGTRLTVT.

The chain joins TRBV6-5 to TRBJ2-3; TRBD1 matches 8 bases. Germline CDR1 reads MNHEY; CDR2 reads SVGAGI. The CDR3 extends over 14 amino acids. The junction had 2 bases not matched to a gene; V was cut back by 5 bases and J by 1 base. CDR3 sequence (DNA): TGTGCCAGCAGTCAGGGGGCCGGCACAGATACGCAGTATTTT. Protein sequence: CASSQGAGTDTQYF.